This T cell receptor (beta chain) is from a study of cytomegalovirus exposure and HLA in healthy donors. The study's findings and limits: Three CMV-associated chains proved CMV antigen-specific in vitro. Some segments of the V type, notably TRBV6-2 and TRBV6-3, were excluded as indistinguishable. The only immune exposure information that was available was CMV serostatus.

The primer mix had 60 Vbeta and 13 Jbeta primers. Method: immunoSEQ multiplex PCR; TCRdb's copy keeps in-frame clones and lacks some. This table has approximately 90,000 clones, approximately 63% appearing once. This clone turned up a few times. Its matching antigen is unknown. The CDR3 runs to 13 residues. CDR1 and CDR2 from the germline V gene are GTSNPN and SVGIG (reference sequence). V shed 7 bases, J shed 3 bases, and the junction held 6 bases outside the gene matches. Sequenced input: PBMCs. This clonotype was sampled from a woman in her twenties or thirties in good health and CMV-seronegative. This chain joins TRBV30 and TRBJ2-1; TRBD2 matches 7 bases. The CDR3 bases are TGTGCCTTAAGCGGGACCTTCTACAATGAGCAGTTCTTC. Translating it yields CALSGTFYNEQFF.